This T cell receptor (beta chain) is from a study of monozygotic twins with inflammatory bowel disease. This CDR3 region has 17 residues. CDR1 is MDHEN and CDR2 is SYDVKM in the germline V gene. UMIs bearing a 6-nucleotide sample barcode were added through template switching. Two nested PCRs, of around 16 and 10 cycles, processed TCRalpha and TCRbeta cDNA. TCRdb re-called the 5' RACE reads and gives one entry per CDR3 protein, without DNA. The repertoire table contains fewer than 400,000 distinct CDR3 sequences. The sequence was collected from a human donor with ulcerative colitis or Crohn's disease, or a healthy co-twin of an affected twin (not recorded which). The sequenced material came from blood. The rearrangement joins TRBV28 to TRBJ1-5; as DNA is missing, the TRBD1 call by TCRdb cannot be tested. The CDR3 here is CASSPPTGIRSNQPQHF.